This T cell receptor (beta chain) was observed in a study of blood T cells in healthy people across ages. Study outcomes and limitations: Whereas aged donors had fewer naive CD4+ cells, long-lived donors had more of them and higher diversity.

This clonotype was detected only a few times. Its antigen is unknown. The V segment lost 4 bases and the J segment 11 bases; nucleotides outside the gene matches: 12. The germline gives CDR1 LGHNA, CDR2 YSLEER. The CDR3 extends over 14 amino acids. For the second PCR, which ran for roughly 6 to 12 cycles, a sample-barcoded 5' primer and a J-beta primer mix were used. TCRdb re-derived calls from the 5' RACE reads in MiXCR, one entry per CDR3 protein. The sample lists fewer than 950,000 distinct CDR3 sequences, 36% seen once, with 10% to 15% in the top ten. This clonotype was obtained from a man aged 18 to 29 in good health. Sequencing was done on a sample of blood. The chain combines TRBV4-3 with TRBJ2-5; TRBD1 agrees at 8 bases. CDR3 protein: CASSLRTGYNEQYF. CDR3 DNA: TGCGCCAGCAGCCTAAGGACAGGGTACAATGAGCAGTACTTC.